The 22 T cell receptor beta chains in this list originate from one sample, sequenced in a study of CD8+ T cells in alopecia areata. Extracted RNA was reverse transcribed, and the resulting cDNA served as sequencing template. The table came from immunoSEQ multiplex PCR; TCRdb's copy has only in-frame clones and leaves some out. This table has over 150,000 clones, 63% appearing once. The input for sequencing was CD4+ T cells sorted from blood, taken at week 0. These receptors were taken from a human donor with alopecia areata.

This chain's CDR3 is CASSQDMRGAGEDTQYF. CDR3 bases: TGCGCCAGCAGCCAAGATATGCGGGGGGCCGGCGAAGATACGCAGTATTTT. The chain couples TRBV4-3 to TRBJ2-3; 8 bases are a match to TRBD2. The CDR3 is made up of 17 amino acids. Germline V CDR1 and CDR2: LGHNA, YSLEER. The V and J ends lost 0 bases and 5 bases, in that order; junction bases with no gene match: 10.

V is TRBV23-1 and J is TRBJ1-5; tentatively, D is TRBD1 (5 bases). TRBV23-1 is recorded as an ORF, its role being uncertain. V lost 8 bases to trimming and J lost 7 bases, with 6 bases between them. CDR3 size: 10 residues. The CDR3 sequence is CASRGQPQHF. DNA of the CDR3: TGCGCCAGCCGGGGGCAGCCCCAGCATTTT.

This clone was detected a few times. The gene calls are TRBV2 and TRBJ2-3; D perhaps matches TRBD1 (5 bases). Trimming cost V 6 bases and J 8 bases, with 9 bases left between them. From germline, CDR1 is SNHLY and CDR2 FYNNEI. This CDR3 spans 11 amino acids. The CDR3 protein is CASRQGITQYF. The CDR3 DNA follows: TGTGCCAGCAGGCAGGGTATTACGCAGTATTTT.

This chain joins TRBV25-1 and TRBJ1-2; 7 nucleotides line up with TRBD1. V lost 2 bases to trimming and J lost 6 bases; unmatched junction nucleotides: 3. This CDR3 is built from 13 residues. Germline V gives CDR1 MGHDK, CDR2 SYGVNS. CDR3: CASSEGGGHGYTF. The CDR3 nucleotides are TGTGCCAGCAGTGAAGGAGGGGGCCATGGCTACACCTTC.

This clone came up a few times. J is TRBJ2-7 and V is TRBV15; D perhaps matches TRBD1 (6 bases). The CDR3 totals 14 residues. CDR1 is LNHNV and CDR2 is YYDKDF in the germline V gene (reference sequence). V lost 0 bases to trimming and J lost 6 bases, with 12 bases between them. CDR3 coding DNA: TGTGCCACCAGCAGAGACGTGACAGGACCCGAGCAGTACTTC. It codes for CATSRDVTGPEQYF. Combining the CDR3 with reference TRBV15 and TRBJ2-7 gives the whole variable domain DAMVIQNPRYQVTQFGKPVTLSCSQTLNHNVMYWYQQKSSQAPKLLFHYYDKDFNNEADTPDNFQSRRPNTSFCFLDIRSPGLGDTAMYLCATSRDVTGPEQYFGPGTRLTVT.

The chain recombines TRBV30 with TRBJ1-6, with no clear D. The CDR3 has 13 amino acids. Germline CDR1 reads GTSNPN; CDR2 reads SVGIG (reference sequence). V shed 7 bases and J shed 8 bases, with 15 bases lying between them. The CDR3 DNA reads as TGTGCCTTCAGCCCTAGAGGAGATTCACCCCTCCACTTT. Protein product: CAFSPRGDSPLHF.

This clone was seen a handful of times. The chain combines TRBV18 with TRBJ2-1; possible D gene TRBD2, 5 bases. V was trimmed by 3 bases and J by 4 bases, leaving 16 bases between them. From germline, CDR1 is KGHSH and CDR2 LQKENI. This CDR3 has 16 amino acids. The CDR3 region has the DNA TGTGCCAGCTCACCGGAAAACACGGGGTCATACAATGAGCAGTTCTTC. Translated: CASSPENTGSYNEQFF.

The chain combines TRBV15 with TRBJ2-6; D gene unclear. CDR3 length: 14 amino acids. V shed 6 bases and J shed 0 bases, with 6 bases lying between them. Per the germline V gene, CDR1 is LNHNV and CDR2 is YYDKDF (reference sequence). The CDR3 loop reads CATRMDSGANVLTF. In DNA form, the CDR3 reads TGTGCCACCAGGATGGACTCTGGGGCCAACGTCCTGACTTTC. The whole variable domain, remainder taken from reference TRBV15 and TRBJ2-6, is DAMVIQNPRYQVTQFGKPVTLSCSQTLNHNVMYWYQQKSSQAPKLLFHYYDKDFNNEADTPDNFQSRRPNTSFCFLDIRSPGLGDTAMYLCATRMDSGANVLTFGAGSRLTVL.

The chain uses TRBV30 and TRBJ1-1; D is uncertain. V was shortened by 4 bases and J by 0 bases, with 6 bases between the two germline ends. The CDR3 has 12 residues. The V gene's germline CDR1 is GTSNPN and CDR2 SVGIG (reference sequence). Here the CDR3 DNA reads TGTGCCTGGATGAGGATGAACACTGAAGCTTTCTTT. Amino acid sequence: CAWMRMNTEAFF.

The rearrangement joins TRBV5-1 to TRBJ1-6; TRBD1 matches at 7 bases. The V gene end was trimmed by 6 bases and the J gene end by 5 bases; junction bases not matched to a gene: 8. CDR1 is SGHRS and CDR2 is YFSETQ in the germline V gene. The CDR3 spans 15 residues. For the CDR3, the DNA is TGCGCCAGCAAGAAAGGCGGACAGGATAATTCACCCCTCCACTTT. This codes for CASKKGGQDNSPLHF.

The V and J genes are TRBV2 and TRBJ2-7; D unclear. This CDR3 is 14 amino acids long. V lost 5 bases to trimming and J lost 2 bases, with 13 bases between them. Germline V gene data show CDR1 as SNHLY and CDR2 as FYNNEI. CDR3 nucleotides: TGTGCCAGCAGTAGAAGGTTACAAACCTACGAGCAGTACTTC. Translation: CASSRRLQTYEQYF.

The chain couples TRBV5-1 to TRBJ2-2; D not certain. The ends were cut back, 0 bases at V and 0 bases at J, with 6 bases in the middle. The CDR3 contains 15 residues. Per germline, CDR1 SGHRS and CDR2 YFSETQ. CDR3 bases: TGCGCCAGCAGCTTGGACGGTTCGAACACCGGGGAGCTGTTTTTT. This gives the protein CASSLDGSNTGELFF.

In this sample, this clone turned up once. The rearrangement joins TRBV7-2 to TRBJ2-3; 9 nucleotides agree with TRBD2. Germline assignment: CDR1 SGHTA and CDR2 FQGNSA. This CDR3 is 15 amino acids long. V dropped 3 bases and J dropped 0; count of bases not matched to a gene: 1. Here the CDR3 reads CASSFLAGSTDTQYF. The CDR3 bases are TGTGCCAGCAGCTTCCTAGCGGGGAGCACAGATACGCAGTATTTT.

The count of this clone is one. The chain employs TRBV11-2 and TRBJ2-7; no firm D call. The CDR3 totals 13 residues. Germline loops: CDR1 SGHAT, CDR2 FQNNGV. V shed 0 bases and J shed 3 bases, with 6 bases lying between them. The CDR3 loop reads CASSLERSYEQYF. The DNA for the CDR3 is TGTGCCAGCAGCTTAGAAAGGAGCTACGAGCAGTACTTC.

J is TRBJ2-3 and V is TRBV29-1; unclear D gene. V was trimmed by 5 bases and J by 2 bases, leaving 11 bases between them. Germline CDR1 reads SQVTM; CDR2 reads ANQGSEA. The length of the CDR3 is 13 residues. The CDR3 DNA reads TGCAGCGTTTCGCAGAGACACACAGATACGCAGTATTTT. The encoded protein is CSVSQRHTDTQYF.

This clone was counted only a few times. CDR3 sequence: CSVVGQYTEAFF. The CDR3 DNA reads TGCAGCGTTGTGGGGCAGTACACTGAAGCTTTCTTT. The chain links TRBV29-1 to TRBJ1-1; TRBD1 might be the D (5 bases). Germline lookup yields CDR1 SQVTM and CDR2 ANQGSEA. The CDR3 totals 12 residues. The germline V and J ends were trimmed by 4 bases and 3 bases, with 9 bases remaining between them.

The CDR3 spells CASSFHAGDYGYTF. The CDR3 nucleotides read TGCGCCAGCAGCTTTCATGCAGGGGACTATGGCTACACCTTC. This chain connects TRBV5-1 to TRBJ1-2; a possible D gene is TRBD1 (6 bases). Trimming left V 2 bases short and J 3 bases short, with 11 bases between. The CDR3 spans 14 residues. In germline, CDR1 is SGHRS, CDR2 YFSETQ.

V is TRBV9 and J is TRBJ2-7; 8 positions match TRBD1. The germline CDR1 and CDR2 sequences are SGDLS and YYNGEE. The CDR3 is 15 residues long. V lost 0 bases, J lost 5 bases, and 7 bases stayed unmatched. In DNA, the CDR3 is TGTGCCAGCAGCGTAGGAAACAGGGGGATCGACGAGCAGTACTTC. Its protein product is CASSVGNRGIDEQYF.

The chain is built from TRBV30 and TRBJ2-2, with D unclear. This CDR3 has 13 residues. V was clipped by 2 bases and J by 7 bases, with 11 bases between them. Germline V CDR1 and CDR2: GTSNPN, SVGIG (reference sequence). Here the CDR3 DNA reads TGTGCCTGGAGTACCTTAGGTTTCGGGGAGCTGTTTTTT. Translating it yields CAWSTLGFGELFF.

The rearrangement uses TRBV29-1 and TRBJ1-1; possibly TRBD1 for D (6 bases). The V gene lost 5 bases and the J gene lost 2 bases, with 12 bases spanning the gap. The length of the CDR3 is 13 residues. Germline V CDR1 and CDR2: SQVTM, ANQGSEA. CDR3 loop: CSVNLGANTEAFF. The CDR3 DNA reads TGCAGCGTTAATCTGGGGGCCAACACTGAAGCTTTCTTT.

J is TRBJ2-7 and V is TRBV30, with D tentatively TRBD1 (6 bases). Germline V CDR1 and CDR2: GTSNPN, SVGIG (reference sequence). V lost 2 bases and J lost 6, with 8 bases in between. The CDR3 covers 11 residues. The CDR3 sequence is CAWSRGSEQYF. CDR3 in DNA: TGTGCCTGGAGTAGGGGGAGCGAGCAGTACTTC.

This chain links TRBV30 with TRBJ1-1; D is undetermined. This CDR3 is 14 amino acids long. V was trimmed by 0 bases and J by 0 bases, leaving 8 bases between them. Germline V lookup: CDR1 GTSNPN, CDR2 SVGIG (reference sequence). The CDR3 is CAWSVYSMNTEAFF. CDR3 coding DNA: TGTGCCTGGAGTGTATACAGCATGAACACTGAAGCTTTCTTT.